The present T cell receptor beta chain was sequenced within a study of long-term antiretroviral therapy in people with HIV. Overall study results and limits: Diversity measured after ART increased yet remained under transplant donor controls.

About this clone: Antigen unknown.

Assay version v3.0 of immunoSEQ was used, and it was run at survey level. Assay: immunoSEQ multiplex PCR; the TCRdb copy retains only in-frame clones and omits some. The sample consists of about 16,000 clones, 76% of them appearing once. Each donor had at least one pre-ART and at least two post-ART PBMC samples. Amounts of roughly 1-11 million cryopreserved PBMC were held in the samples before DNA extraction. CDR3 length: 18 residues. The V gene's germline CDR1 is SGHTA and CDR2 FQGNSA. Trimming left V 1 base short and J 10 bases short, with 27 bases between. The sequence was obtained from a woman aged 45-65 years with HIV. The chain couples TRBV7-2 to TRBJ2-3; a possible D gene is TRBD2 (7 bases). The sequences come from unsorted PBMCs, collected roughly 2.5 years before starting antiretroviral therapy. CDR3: CASSLVHQGVGGPGAQYF. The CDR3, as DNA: TGTGCCAGCAGCTTAGTTCATCAGGGCGTGGGGGGGCCGGGGGCGCAGTATTTT.